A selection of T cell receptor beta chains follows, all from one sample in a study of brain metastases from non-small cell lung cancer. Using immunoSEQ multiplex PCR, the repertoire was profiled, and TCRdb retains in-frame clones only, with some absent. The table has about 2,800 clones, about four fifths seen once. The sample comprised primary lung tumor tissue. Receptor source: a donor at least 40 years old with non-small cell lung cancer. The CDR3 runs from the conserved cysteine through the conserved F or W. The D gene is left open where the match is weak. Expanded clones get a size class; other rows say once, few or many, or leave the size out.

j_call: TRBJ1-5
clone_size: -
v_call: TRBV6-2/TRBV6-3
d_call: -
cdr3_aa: CVSSTVYSNQPQHF
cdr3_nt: TGTGTCAGCAGTACGGTTTATAGCAATCAGCCCCAGCATTTT

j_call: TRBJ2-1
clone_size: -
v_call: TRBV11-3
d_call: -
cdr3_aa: CASSDGTAGEQFF
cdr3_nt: TGTGCCAGCAGCGACGGGACCGCGGGGGAGCAGTTCTTC

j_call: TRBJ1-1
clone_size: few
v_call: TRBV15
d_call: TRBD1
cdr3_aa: CATSRGLEAFF
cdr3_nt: TGTGCCACCTCCAGGGGGCTTGAAGCTTTCTTT

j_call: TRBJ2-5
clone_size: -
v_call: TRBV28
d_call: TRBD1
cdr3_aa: CATDRDRGETQYF
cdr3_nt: TGTGCCACCGACCGGGACAGGGGAGAGACCCAGTACTTC

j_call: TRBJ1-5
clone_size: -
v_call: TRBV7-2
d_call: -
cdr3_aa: CASSWGAYQPQHF
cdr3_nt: TGTGCCAGCAGCTGGGGGGCATATCAGCCCCAGCATTTT

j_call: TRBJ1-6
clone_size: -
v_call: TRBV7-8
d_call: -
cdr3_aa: CASSSGFYNSPLHF
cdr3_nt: TGTGCCAGCAGCTCCGGATTCTATAATTCACCCCTCCACTTT

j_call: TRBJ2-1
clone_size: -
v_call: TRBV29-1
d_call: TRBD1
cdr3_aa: CSVEDEGTGGAGEQFF
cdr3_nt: TGCAGCGTTGAAGACGAGGGGACAGGGGGCGCGGGGGAGCAGTTCTTC

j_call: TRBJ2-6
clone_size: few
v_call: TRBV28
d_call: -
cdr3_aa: CASRPQGTAGANVLTF
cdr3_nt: TGTGCCAGCAGACCACAGGGTACTGCTGGGGCCAACGTCCTGACTTTC

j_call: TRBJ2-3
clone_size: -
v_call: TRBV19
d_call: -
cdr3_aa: CASRRGDTQYF
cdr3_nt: TGTGCCAGTAGGCGAGGAGATACGCAGTATTTT

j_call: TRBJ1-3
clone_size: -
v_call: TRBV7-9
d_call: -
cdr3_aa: CASSLGAVRAGNTIYF
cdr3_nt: TGTGCCAGCAGCTTAGGGGCGGTGCGGGCTGGAAACACCATATATTTT

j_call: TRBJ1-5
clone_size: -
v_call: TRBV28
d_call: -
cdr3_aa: CASTWGGRNQPQHF
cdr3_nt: TGTGCCAGCACCTGGGGGGGGCGAAATCAGCCCCAGCATTTT

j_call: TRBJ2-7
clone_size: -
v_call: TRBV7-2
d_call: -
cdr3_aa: CASSSRNEQYF
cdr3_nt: TGTGCCAGCAGCTCTCGAAACGAGCAGTACTTC

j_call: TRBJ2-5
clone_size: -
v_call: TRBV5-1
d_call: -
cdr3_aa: CASSLEWTRETQYF
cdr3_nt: TGCGCCAGCAGCTTGGAATGGACAAGGGAGACCCAGTACTTC

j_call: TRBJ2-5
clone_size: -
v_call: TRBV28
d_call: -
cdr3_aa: CVSSPGDGETQYF
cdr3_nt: TGTGTCAGCAGTCCGGGGGATGGAGAGACCCAGTACTTC

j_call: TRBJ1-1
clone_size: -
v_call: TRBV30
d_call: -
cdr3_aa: CAWSADRDTEAFF
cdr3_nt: TGTGCCTGGAGTGCGGACAGAGACACTGAAGCTTTCTTT

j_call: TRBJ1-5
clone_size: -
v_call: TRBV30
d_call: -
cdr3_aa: CAWGGGSAQHF
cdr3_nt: TGTGCCTGGGGAGGAGGATCGGCCCAGCATTTT

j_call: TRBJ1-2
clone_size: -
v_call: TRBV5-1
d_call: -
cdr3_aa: CASSLDPSGGYTF
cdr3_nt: TGCGCCAGCAGCTTGGACCCCTCGGGAGGCTACACCTTC

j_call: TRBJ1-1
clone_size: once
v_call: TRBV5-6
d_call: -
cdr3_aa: CASSLPGFAAYIEAFF
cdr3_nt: TGTGCCAGCAGCCTACCAGGTTTTGCGGCGTACATTGAAGCTTTTTTT

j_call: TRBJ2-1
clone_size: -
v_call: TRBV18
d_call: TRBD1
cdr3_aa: CASSPEGAQDEQFF
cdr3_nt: TGTGCCAGCTCCCCTGAGGGGGCGCAGGATGAGCAGTTCTTC

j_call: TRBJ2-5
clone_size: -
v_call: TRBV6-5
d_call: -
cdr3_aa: CASSQDYLLSETQYF
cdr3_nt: TGTGCCAGCAGCCAGGACTACTTACTGAGCGAGACCCAGTACTTC

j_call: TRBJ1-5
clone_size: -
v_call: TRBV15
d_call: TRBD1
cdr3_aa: CATSRNLTGGGQPQHF
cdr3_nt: TGTGCCACCAGCAGAAACCTCACAGGGGGTGGTCAGCCCCAGCATTTT

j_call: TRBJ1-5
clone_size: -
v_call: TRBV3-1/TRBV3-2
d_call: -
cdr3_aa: CASSQEGNQPQHF
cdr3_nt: TGTGCCAGCAGCCAAGAAGGGAATCAGCCCCAGCATTTT

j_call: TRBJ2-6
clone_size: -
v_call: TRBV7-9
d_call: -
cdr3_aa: CASSRQVLAGANVLTF
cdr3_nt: TGTGCCAGCAGCCGACAGGTCTTGGCCGGGGCCAACGTCCTGACTTTC

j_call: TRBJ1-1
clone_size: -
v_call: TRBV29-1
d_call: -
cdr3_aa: CSVEANPNTEAFF
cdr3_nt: TGCAGCGTTGAGGCAAACCCTAACACTGAAGCTTTCTTT

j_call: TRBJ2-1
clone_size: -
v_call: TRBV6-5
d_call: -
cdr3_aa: CASSYRESFYNEQFF
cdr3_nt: TGTGCCAGCAGTTACCGAGAGTCCTTTTACAATGAGCAGTTCTTC

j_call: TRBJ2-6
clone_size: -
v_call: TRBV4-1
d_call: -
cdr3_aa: CASRKGNGLSGANVLTF
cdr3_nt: TGCGCCAGCCGAAAAGGAAACGGGCTCTCTGGGGCCAACGTCCTGACTTTC

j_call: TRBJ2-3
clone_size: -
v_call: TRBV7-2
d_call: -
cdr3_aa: CASGRTVRSTDTQYF
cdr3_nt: TGTGCCAGCGGCCGGACAGTACGGAGCACAGATACGCAGTATTTT

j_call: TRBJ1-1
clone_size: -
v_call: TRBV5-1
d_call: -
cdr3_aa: CASSPRGEASTEAFF
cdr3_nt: TGCGCCAGCAGCCCAAGGGGGGAGGCGTCCACTGAAGCTTTCTTT

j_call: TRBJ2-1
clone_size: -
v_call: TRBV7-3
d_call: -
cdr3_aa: CASSRDSNNEQFF
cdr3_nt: TGTGCCAGCAGCCGCGACTCGAACAATGAGCAGTTCTTC

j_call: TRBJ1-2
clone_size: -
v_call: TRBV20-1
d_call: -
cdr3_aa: CSAPANYGYTF
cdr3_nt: TGCAGTGCTCCCGCCAACTATGGCTACACCTTC

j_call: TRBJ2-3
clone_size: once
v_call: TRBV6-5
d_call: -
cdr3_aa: CASSTIPPTDTQYF
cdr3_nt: TGTGCCAGCAGCACCATACCCCCCACAGATACGCAGTATTTT

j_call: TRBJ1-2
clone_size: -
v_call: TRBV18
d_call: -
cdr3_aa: CASSRLVDGLFNYGYTF
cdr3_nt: TGTGCCAGCTCACGCCTGGTGGACGGCCTTTTTAACTATGGCTACACCTTC

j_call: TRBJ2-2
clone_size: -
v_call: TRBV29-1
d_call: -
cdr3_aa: CSVGGRSAGELFF
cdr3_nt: TGCAGCGTTGGTGGCAGGTCGGCCGGGGAGCTGTTTTTT

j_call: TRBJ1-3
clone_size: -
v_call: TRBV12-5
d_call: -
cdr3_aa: CASGSLSPTTRFGNTIYF
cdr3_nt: TGTGCTAGTGGCTCCCTATCTCCGACAACTCGTTTTGGAAACACCATATATTTT

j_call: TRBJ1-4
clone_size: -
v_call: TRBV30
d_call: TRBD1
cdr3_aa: CAWSVGSGDRGKKLFF
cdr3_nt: TGTGCCTGGAGTGTAGGTTCCGGAGACAGGGGGAAGAAACTGTTTTTT

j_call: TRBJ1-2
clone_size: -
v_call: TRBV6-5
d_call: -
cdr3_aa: CASTDTSTGWRGYTF
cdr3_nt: TGTGCCAGCACCGACACCTCGACCGGCTGGCGGGGCTACACCTTC

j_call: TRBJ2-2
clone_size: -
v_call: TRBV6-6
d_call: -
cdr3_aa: CASSYSIGGELFF
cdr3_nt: TGTGCCAGCAGTTACTCGATAGGCGGGGAGCTGTTTTTT

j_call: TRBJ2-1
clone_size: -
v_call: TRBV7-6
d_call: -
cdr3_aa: CANSLDPVPYNEQFF
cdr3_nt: TGTGCCAACAGCTTAGACCCAGTTCCCTACAATGAGCAGTTCTTC

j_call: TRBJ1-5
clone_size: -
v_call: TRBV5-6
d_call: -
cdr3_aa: CASSLRGNQPQHF
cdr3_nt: TGTGCCAGCAGCTTGAGAGGGAATCAGCCCCAGCATTTT

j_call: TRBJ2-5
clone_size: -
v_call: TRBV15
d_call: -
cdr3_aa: CATSTDEGFRETQYF
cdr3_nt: TGTGCCACCAGCACTGACGAGGGGTTCAGAGAGACCCAGTACTTC

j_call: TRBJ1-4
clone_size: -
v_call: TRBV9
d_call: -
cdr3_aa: CASSIDGEKLFF
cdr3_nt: TGTGCCAGCAGCATCGACGGGGAAAAACTGTTTTTT

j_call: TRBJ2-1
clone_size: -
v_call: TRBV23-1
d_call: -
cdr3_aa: CASSQWGPCGNEQFF
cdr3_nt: TGCGCCAGCAGCCAGTGGGGACCTTGTGGCAATGAGCAGTTCTTC

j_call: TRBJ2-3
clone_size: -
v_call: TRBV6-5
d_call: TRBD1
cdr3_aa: CASRRTGGNTDTQYF
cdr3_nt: TGTGCCAGCAGGAGGACAGGGGGCAACACAGATACGCAGTATTTT

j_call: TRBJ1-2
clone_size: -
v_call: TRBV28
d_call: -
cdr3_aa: CASSFEEIGGYTF
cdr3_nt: TGTGCCAGCAGTTTCGAGGAAATCGGTGGCTACACCTTC

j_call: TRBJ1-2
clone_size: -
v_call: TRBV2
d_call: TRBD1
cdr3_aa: CASTAQGLYGYTF
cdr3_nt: TGTGCCAGCACCGCACAGGGGTTGTATGGCTACACCTTC

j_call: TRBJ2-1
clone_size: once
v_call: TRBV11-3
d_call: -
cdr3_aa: CASSPGLYHPYNEQFF
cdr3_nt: TGTGCCAGCAGCCCGGGACTCTATCACCCCTACAATGAGCAGTTCTTC

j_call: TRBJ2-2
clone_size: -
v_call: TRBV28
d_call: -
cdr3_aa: CASSPSTGELFF
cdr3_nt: TGTGCCAGCAGTCCCTCCACCGGGGAGCTGTTTTTT

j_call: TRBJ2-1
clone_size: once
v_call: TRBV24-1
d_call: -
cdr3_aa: CATSDGLRIGDNEQFF
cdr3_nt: TGTGCCACCAGTGATGGGTTGAGAATAGGGGACAATGAGCAGTTCTTC

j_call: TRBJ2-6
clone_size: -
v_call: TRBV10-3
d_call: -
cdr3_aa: CAISELWDPSGANALTF
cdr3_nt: TGTGCCATCAGTGAGTTATGGGACCCCTCTGGGGCCAACGCCCTGACTTTC

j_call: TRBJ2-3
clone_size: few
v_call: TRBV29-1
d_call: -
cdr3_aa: CSVGPRDTQYF
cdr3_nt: TGCAGCGTTGGGCCCAGGGATACGCAGTATTTT

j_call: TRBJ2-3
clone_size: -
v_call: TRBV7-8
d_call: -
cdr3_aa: CASSWRAGPITDTQYF
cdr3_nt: TGTGCCAGCAGCTGGCGGGCAGGACCGATCACAGATACGCAGTATTTT

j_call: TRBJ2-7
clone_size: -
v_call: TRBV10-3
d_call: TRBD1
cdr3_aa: CAISGPPGQGAYEQYF
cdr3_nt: TGTGCCATCAGTGGACCTCCGGGACAGGGAGCTTACGAGCAGTACTTC

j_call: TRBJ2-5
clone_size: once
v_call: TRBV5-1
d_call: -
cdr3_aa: CASSLSQARTGTQYF
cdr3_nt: TGCGCCAGCAGCTTGTCACAGGCTAGGACGGGGACCCAGTACTTC